The 25 T cell receptor beta chains in this list originate from one sample, sequenced in a study of blood T cell repertoires in COVID-19. Only in-frame clones appear in the TCRdb table, and some are missing; sequencing was by immunoSEQ multiplex PCR. The table has 50,000 to 65,000 clones, 75% to 90% seen once. Sequencing was done on a sample of peripheral blood. The receptor source for this set is a human donor in a cohort sampled during active COVID-19.

This clone was found a few times. The chain couples TRBV28 to TRBJ1-1, with 7 bases fitting TRBD1. This CDR3 comprises 13 residues. V shed 6 bases and J 5 bases; nucleotides not matched to a gene: 6. Looked up from germline, CDR1 is MDHEN and CDR2 is SYDVKM. The CDR3 bases are TGTGCCAGCAGACGACAGGGATATACTGAAGCTTTCTTT. Amino acids: CASRRQGYTEAFF.

This chain joins TRBV28 and TRBJ1-5; TRBD1 matches 11 bases. Germline-derived CDR1 and CDR2 are MDHEN and SYDVKM. The CDR3 spans 15 residues. V was pared by 6 bases and J by 5 bases, with 6 bases of the junction left unmatched. The CDR3 DNA reads TGTGCCAGCAGGGGACAGGGGGTGGGTGATCAGCCCCAGCATTTT. Translation: CASRGQGVGDQPQHF.

The gene calls are TRBV5-1 and TRBJ1-1, with TRBD1 matching 12 bases. CDR3 size: 15 residues. V shed 4 bases and J 4 bases; nucleotides not matched to a gene: 5. The V gene's germline CDR1 is SGHRS and CDR2 YFSETQ. CDR3 protein: CASSTGQGAGTEAFF. In DNA form, the CDR3 reads TGCGCCAGCAGCACGGGACAGGGGGCAGGCACTGAAGCTTTCTTT.

In DNA, the CDR3 is TGTGCCAGCAGCCTAAAATTGACAGGGTATGCCACAGATACGCAGTATTTT. Translation: CASSLKLTGYATDTQYF. The V gene is TRBV28, the J gene TRBJ2-3, with 7 bases fitting TRBD1. The CDR3 consists of 17 residues. The junction had 14 bases not matched to a gene; V was cut back by 6 bases and J by 2 bases. From germline, CDR1 is MDHEN and CDR2 SYDVKM.

The chain recombines TRBV5-1 with TRBJ2-3; D is possibly TRBD2 (5 bases). Germline V lookup: CDR1 SGHRS, CDR2 YFSETQ. The CDR3 runs to 15 residues. V lost 2 bases and J 1 base, leaving 11 bases between the germline ends. As DNA, the CDR3 is TGCGCCAGCAGCTTCTTAGAAGCGGGCACAGATACGCAGTATTTT. It specifies CASSFLEAGTDTQYF.

This clone was seen a single time. The CDR3 spells CASSPSSGNEQYF. The CDR3, as DNA: TGTGCCAGCTCACCATCCTCCGGGAACGAGCAGTACTTC. J is TRBJ2-7 and V is TRBV18; perhaps TRBD2 as D (5 bases). The CDR3 consists of 13 residues. V was trimmed by 2 bases and J by 5 bases, leaving 10 bases between them. Germline CDR1 reads KGHSH; CDR2 reads LQKENI.

This clone was detected only a few times. The chain joins TRBV29-1 to TRBJ1-2; no clear D. Trimming pared 4 bases from V and 0 bases from J, leaving 9 bases between. CDR1 and CDR2 from the germline V gene are SQVTM and ANQGSEA. The CDR3 sequence is 13 residues long. The CDR3 nucleotides are TGCAGCGTTGGAGGGCGAACTAACTATGGCTACACCTTC. This codes for CSVGGRTNYGYTF.

The genes are TRBV25-1 and TRBJ1-5; a possible D gene is TRBD1 (5 bases). Trimming pared 2 bases from V and 0 bases from J, leaving 8 bases between. The germline V gene has CDR1 MGHDK and CDR2 SYGVNS. This CDR3 has 15 residues. In nucleotides, the CDR3 is TGTGCCAGCAGTGAAGGGGGGTTTAGCAATCAGCCCCAGCATTTT. Protein product: CASSEGGFSNQPQHF.

The chain combines TRBV10-2 with TRBJ2-7; 8 bases map to TRBD1. After removal of 3 bases from V and 7 bases from J, the junction contained 11 bases not matched to a gene. There are 15 residues in the CDR3. Germline lookup yields CDR1 WSHSY and CDR2 SAAADI. CDR3 protein: CASSDPAGGAEEQYF. In DNA, the CDR3 is TGCGCCAGCAGTGACCCTGCAGGGGGCGCGGAGGAGCAGTACTTC.

This clone showed up just once. V usage is TRBV7-9 and J usage is TRBJ1-5; no firm D call. Trimming removed 5 bases from V and 4 bases from J, with 9 bases in between. The CDR3 covers 13 residues. Germline loops: CDR1 SEHNR, CDR2 FQNEAQ (reference sequence). The CDR3 is CASSRGENQPQHF. CDR3 nucleotide sequence: TGTGCCAGCAGCCGGGGAGAAAATCAGCCCCAGCATTTT.

This sequence joins TRBV19 and TRBJ2-1; 8 bases match TRBD2. The V gene end was trimmed by 5 bases and the J gene end by 3 bases; junction bases not matched to a gene: 3. There are 14 residues in the CDR3. In germline, CDR1 is LNHDA, CDR2 SQIVND (reference sequence). The CDR3 nucleotides are TGTGCCAGTAGTCGCGGGGGGCTCTACAATGAGCAGTTCTTC. Protein: CASSRGGLYNEQFF.

J is TRBJ1-1 and V is TRBV30; 7 positions agree with TRBD1. This CDR3 is built from 13 residues. V was clipped by 4 bases and J by 3 bases; unmatched bases: 5. The V gene's germline CDR1 is GTSNPN and CDR2 SVGIG (reference sequence). The DNA for the CDR3 is TGTGCCTGGACCGGACAGGCTTACACTGAAGCTTTCTTT. Amino acids: CAWTGQAYTEAFF.

The rearrangement uses TRBV6-5 and TRBJ1-5, with TRBD1 matching 8 bases. The CDR3 covers 14 residues. V was clipped by 6 bases and J by 10 bases; unmatched bases: 11. CDR1 and CDR2 (germline): MNHEY, SVGAGI. For the CDR3, the DNA is TGTGCCAGCAGAACGGGACAGGCGGGTCTACCCCAGCATTTT. Its protein is CASRTGQAGLPQHF.

The chain carries TRBV10-1 and TRBJ2-3, with unresolved D. Germline V gene lookup returns CDR1 WNHNN and CDR2 SYGVQD (reference sequence). The V end lost 6 bases, the J end lost 0 bases, and 13 bases lay between the germline ends. This CDR3 region has 15 residues. CDR3 sequence reads: CASSRTRYSTDTQYF. CDR3 in DNA: TGCGCCAGCAGCCGCACTCGATATAGCACAGATACGCAGTATTTT.

The table lists this clone with a few counts. The V gene is TRBV10-3, the J gene TRBJ1-1; no clear D. The CDR3 covers 12 residues. Germline CDR1 ENHRY, CDR2 SYGVKD. The V end lost 2 bases, the J end lost 8 bases, and 9 bases lay between the germline ends. CDR3 DNA: TGTGCCATCAGTGAGCGTGGAGTCGAAGCTTTCTTT. As protein: CAISERGVEAFF.

The V and J genes are TRBV10-3 and TRBJ1-1; D remains ambiguous. The CDR3 totals 13 residues. Germline CDR1 is ENHRY and CDR2 is SYGVKD. Trimming stripped 2 bases from V and 1 base from J, with 5 bases between. Here the CDR3 reads CAISETPNTEAFF. In nucleotides, the CDR3 is TGTGCCATCAGTGAGACACCGAACACTGAAGCTTTCTTT.

This clone has a single count. J is TRBJ1-2 and V is TRBV11-3, with 7 bases that match TRBD1. Germline V gene sequence: CDR1 SGHNT, CDR2 YENEEA. The CDR3 spans 18 residues. V shed 3 bases, J shed 3 bases, and the junction held 16 bases outside the gene matches. The CDR3 region is CASSFCRDSITFDYGYTF. Here the CDR3 DNA reads TGTGCCAGCAGCTTTTGCCGGGACAGCATAACCTTTGACTATGGCTACACCTTC.

This chain connects TRBV28 to TRBJ1-1, with a weak D call TRBD1 (6 bases). Germline CDR1 and CDR2: MDHEN and SYDVKM. V was cut by 2 bases and J by 7 bases, with 8 bases left in between. The CDR3 loop spans 12 amino acids. CDR3 region: CASSLLTGEAFF. CDR3 nucleotides: TGTGCCAGCAGTTTACTGACAGGTGAAGCTTTCTTT.

The J gene is TRBJ1-4, the V gene TRBV5-1, with a weak D call TRBD1 (6 bases). The CDR3 consists of 15 residues. V lost 4 bases and J 8 bases, leaving 18 bases between the germline ends. Germline CDR1 is SGHRS and CDR2 is YFSETQ. In DNA, the CDR3 is TGCGCCAGCAGCCCACAGGGATTCGCGGAGGAAAAACTGTTTTTT. Translation: CASSPQGFAEEKLFF.

This chain links TRBV27 with TRBJ1-2, with D possibly being TRBD1 (6 bases). Trimming took 5 bases from V and 4 from J, leaving 11 bases between them. The CDR3 length is 13 residues. Germline-derived CDR1 and CDR2 are MNHEY and SMNVEV (reference sequence). The CDR3 loop is CASSREGGYGYTF. DNA of the CDR3: TGTGCCAGCAGTCGGGAGGGGGGCTATGGCTACACCTTC.

The chain links TRBV18 to TRBJ1-2, with 9 bases that match TRBD1. CDR3 length equals 15 residues. CDR1 and CDR2 from the germline V gene are KGHSH and LQKENI. With 6 bases clipped from V and 4 bases from J, the junction kept 9 bases outside the gene matches. CDR3 sequence reads: CASSAGQGPFYGYTF. DNA of the CDR3: TGTGCCAGCTCCGCCGGACAGGGGCCCTTCTATGGCTACACCTTC.

The V call is TRBV18, the J call TRBJ2-7; 9 positions agree with TRBD1. CDR3 length: 15 residues. Germline lookup yields CDR1 KGHSH and CDR2 LQKENI. V lost 6 bases to trimming and J lost 2 bases; unmatched junction nucleotides: 8. The DNA of the CDR3 is TGTGCCAGCTCCCCCGGGACAGGGACCACCTACGAGCAGTACTTC. Residues: CASSPGTGTTYEQYF.

This clone appeared a single time. The chain recombines TRBV7-9 with TRBJ2-3, with 9 bases aligning to TRBD2. Germline V CDR1 and CDR2: SEHNR, FQNEAQ (reference sequence). The junction had 5 bases not matched to a gene; V was cut back by 2 bases and J by 5 bases. This CDR3 comprises 15 residues. The CDR3, as DNA: TGTGCCAGCAGCTTATCTAGCGGGGCACAAGATACGCAGTATTTT. Translated, it gives CASSLSSGAQDTQYF.

The genes are TRBV5-4 and TRBJ2-6; 7 positions agree with TRBD1. Per the germline V gene, CDR1 is SGHNT and CDR2 is YYREEE (reference sequence). Trimming cost V 3 bases and J 2 bases; bases outside gene matches: 2. This CDR3 has 15 amino acids. The CDR3 sequence is CASSSGTAGANVLTF. CDR3 coding DNA: TGTGCCAGCAGCTCCGGGACAGCTGGGGCCAACGTCCTGACTTTC.

The CDR3 DNA sequence: TGTGCTAGTGGTTTGGGAAAGGACAGGGAACCACTTTACTCTGGAAACACCATATATTTT. It translates to CASGLGKDREPLYSGNTIYF. This sequence joins TRBV12-5 and TRBJ1-3; 8 bases line up with TRBD1. This CDR3 contains 20 residues. Looked up from germline, CDR1 is LGHNT and CDR2 is FRNRAP. With V trimmed by 1 base and J by 0 bases, 14 bases remained unmatched. The variable domain in full, with the rest retrieved from reference TRBV12-5 and TRBJ1-3, is DARVTQTPRHKVTEMGQEVTMRCQPILGHNTVFWYRQTMMQGLELLAYFRNRAPLDDSGMPKDRFSAEMPDATLATLKIQPSEPRDSAVYFCASGLGKDREPLYSGNTIYFGEGSWLTVV.